This T cell receptor (beta chain) is from a study of vaccination effects on CD4 cells after COVID-19. Background on the study: Researchers obtained post-vaccine samples at a median of 72 days past the second dose.

The length of the CDR3 is 14 residues. Germline V gives CDR1 SNHLY, CDR2 FYNNEI. V was clipped by 4 bases and J by 0 bases, with 10 bases between them. With the ViraFEST assay, the study expanded antigen-specific CD4+ T cells using viral peptide pools, then sequenced them. On approximately day 9 of culture, CD4+ T cells were separated out. The participants, recipients of two vaccine doses, got either BNT162b2 or mRNA-1273. In regard to this clone: No antigen is known for it.

Using immunoSEQ multiplex PCR, the repertoire was profiled, and TCRdb retains in-frame clones only, with some absent. The sample comprises under 35,000 clones, 70% to 75% of which are singletons, and 7% to 9.5% rests with the top ten. The chain joins TRBV2 to TRBJ2-7; a possible D gene is TRBD1 (6 bases). The sample was CD4+ T cells from PBMCs cultured with HCoV-NL63 spike peptides, taken after COVID-19 vaccination. This TCR was sampled from a human donor who received a COVID-19 vaccine. DNA of the CDR3: TGTGCCAGCAGTGCGGACAGTACCTCCTACGAGCAGTACTTC. Encoded protein: CASSADSTSYEQYF.